This TCR beta chain came from a study of blood T cell repertoires in COVID-19. CDR3 length equals 12 residues. With 6 bases removed from V and 4 bases from J, the gap between germline ends came to 9 bases. TCRdb's table, derived via immunoSEQ multiplex PCR, lists solely in-frame clones and lacks some. The sample records approximately 99,000 clones, approximately 88% being singletons. In this sample, this clone turned up once. The genes are TRBV12-3 or TRBV12-4 and TRBJ1-1, with D tentatively TRBD1 (5 bases). This receptor was taken from a human donor in a cohort sampled during active COVID-19. The material sequenced was peripheral blood. CDR3 residues: CASRIGGTEAFF. CDR3 DNA: TGTGCCAGCAGAATCGGGGGCACTGAAGCTTTCTTT.